This TCR beta chain was found in a study of T cell repertoires in cytomegalovirus infection. Across the whole study: It was recently identified HLA-C-restricted and well-studied HLA-B-restricted CMV epitopes that the study used. Public TCR beta signatures indicated both CMV infection and matching HLA type. Study findings and constraints: Dominating the ex vivo response were HLA-C-restricted CMV-specific TCR beta clonotypes.

TCRdb independently ran MiXCR on the reads; one entry per CDR3 protein. The table records some 310,000 distinct CDR3 sequences, around 25% of them present only once. This clonotype has a count of ten or more. The target antigen is unknown. J lost 4 bases, V lost 5 bases, and 8 bases had no gene match. This CDR3 comprises 14 residues. The germline CDR1 and CDR2 sequences are SGHTA and FQGNSA. Sequenced material: cultured PBMCs, taken from culture after CMV antigen stimulation. The receptor was derived from a human donor in good health (CMV status not recorded). Some clones in this sample may be carry-over from other donors' samples. V usage is TRBV7-2 and J usage is TRBJ2-7; 7 nucleotides match TRBD1. The CDR3 protein is CASSPGTAGYEQYF. CDR3 in DNA: TGTGCCAGCAGCCCGGGGACAGCAGGGTACGAGCAGTACTTC.